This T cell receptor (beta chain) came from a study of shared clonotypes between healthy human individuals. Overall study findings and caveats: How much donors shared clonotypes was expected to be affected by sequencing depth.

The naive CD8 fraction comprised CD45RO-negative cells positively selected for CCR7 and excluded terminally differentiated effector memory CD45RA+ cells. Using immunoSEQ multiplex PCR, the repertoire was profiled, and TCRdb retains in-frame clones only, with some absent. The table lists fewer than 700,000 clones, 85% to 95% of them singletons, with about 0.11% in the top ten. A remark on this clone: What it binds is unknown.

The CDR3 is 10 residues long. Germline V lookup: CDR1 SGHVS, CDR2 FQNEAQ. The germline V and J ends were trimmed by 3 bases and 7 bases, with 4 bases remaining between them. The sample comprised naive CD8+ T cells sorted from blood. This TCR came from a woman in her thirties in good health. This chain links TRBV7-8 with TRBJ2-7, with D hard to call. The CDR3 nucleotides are TGTGCCAGCAGCTTTGGAGAGCAGTACTTC. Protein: CASSFGEQYF. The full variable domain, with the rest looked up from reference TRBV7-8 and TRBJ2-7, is GAGVSQSPRYKVAKRGQDVALRCDPISGHVSLFWYQQALGQGPEFLTYFQNEAQLDKSGLPSDRFFAERPEGSVSTLKIQRTQQEDSAVYLCASSFGEQYFGPGTRLTVT.